The 19 T cell receptor beta chains below all came from one sample that was sequenced in a study of T cell changes during pregnancy in multiple sclerosis. Assay: immunoSEQ multiplex PCR; the TCRdb copy retains only in-frame clones and omits some. Of 30,000 to 35,000 clones in the sample, about 88% are singletons; the top ten hold approximately 5.8%. The sequencing used CD8+ T cells from peripheral blood mononuclear cells, collected in the second trimester of pregnancy. Receptors originate from a female donor with multiple sclerosis, enrolled in a pregnancy study.

The gene calls are TRBV5-4 and TRBJ2-3; D remains ambiguous. The CDR3 totals 14 residues. V was shortened by 6 bases and J by 4 bases, with 15 bases between the two germline ends. Germline assignment: CDR1 SGHNT and CDR2 YYREEE (reference sequence). The CDR3 here is CASNPGWASDTQYF. The CDR3 coding sequence is TGTGCCAGCAACCCCGGATGGGCCTCAGATACGCAGTATTTT.

This chain connects TRBV10-3 to TRBJ2-1; TRBD2 agrees at 8 bases. Per germline, CDR1 ENHRY and CDR2 SYGVKD. Trimming took 5 bases from V and 9 from J; bases not matched to a gene: 12. The CDR3 runs 15 residues. The CDR3 region is CAISSPGLGRGEQFF. The CDR3 nucleotides are TGTGCCATCAGTAGTCCGGGACTAGGGCGGGGTGAGCAGTTCTTC.

The chain recombines TRBV13 with TRBJ1-2; D is uncertain. CDR3 length: 13 amino acids. Germline loops: CDR1 PRHDT, CDR2 FYEKMQ (reference sequence). The germline V and J ends were trimmed by 0 bases and 3 bases, with 5 bases remaining between them. The CDR3, as DNA: TGTGCCAGCAGCTTAGGACAGTACTATGGCTACACCTTC. Translated: CASSLGQYYGYTF.

This chain uses TRBV27 with TRBJ2-1; 11 bases are a match to TRBD2. The CDR3 spans 15 residues. V was pared by 5 bases and J by 3 bases, with 3 bases of the junction left unmatched. Germline CDR1 and CDR2: MNHEY and SMNVEV (reference sequence). The chain's CDR3 is CASSTGTSGYNEQFF. Written as DNA, the CDR3 is TGTGCCAGCAGTACCGGGACTAGCGGCTACAATGAGCAGTTCTTC.

The chain employs TRBV7-9 and TRBJ2-1; D perhaps matches TRBD2 (6 bases). Trimming removed 0 bases from V and 0 bases from J, with 9 bases in between. This CDR3 has 16 residues. Per the germline V gene, CDR1 is SEHNR and CDR2 is FQNEAQ (reference sequence). The CDR3 loop is CASSLAGGLSYNEQFF. CDR3 DNA: TGTGCCAGCAGCTTAGCGGGGGGACTCTCCTACAATGAGCAGTTCTTC.

This sequence joins TRBV6-5 and TRBJ2-1, with 12 bases identical to TRBD1. Trimming removed 4 bases from V and 1 base from J; junction bases left unmatched: 2. This CDR3 is 16 amino acids long. Germline assignment: CDR1 MNHEY and CDR2 SVGAGI. The CDR3 protein is CASSWGQGASYNEQFF. DNA of the CDR3: TGTGCCAGCAGTTGGGGACAGGGGGCTTCCTACAATGAGCAGTTCTTC.

The chain is built from TRBV29-1 and TRBJ2-7; TRBD1 matches at 8 bases. The CDR3 is made up of 13 amino acids. Germline loops: CDR1 SQVTM, CDR2 ANQGSEA. V dropped 6 bases and J dropped 2; count of bases not matched to a gene: 6. As DNA, the CDR3 is TGCAGCGTAAAGACAGGGGCAACCTACGAGCAGTACTTC. Residues: CSVKTGATYEQYF.

The rearrangement links TRBV4-3 to TRBJ2-5; 11 nucleotides align to TRBD2. The CDR3 is 19 residues long. Germline CDR1 and CDR2: LGHNA and YSLEER. The V and J ends lost 4 bases and 2 bases, in that order; junction bases with no gene match: 15. CDR3 DNA: TGCGCCAGCAGCCCAGAACTAGCGGGAGCCTTCGTAGGTCAAGAGACCCAGTACTTC. It specifies CASSPELAGAFVGQETQYF.

The chain uses TRBV4-3 and TRBJ2-3; tentative D call: TRBD1 (6 bases). This CDR3 is built from 15 residues. From germline, CDR1 is LGHNA and CDR2 YSLEER. Trimming shortened V by 4 bases and J by 4 bases, and 15 bases separated the two germline ends. CDR3: CASSPTTGSADTQYF. For the CDR3, the DNA is TGCGCCAGCAGCCCAACAACAGGGAGTGCAGATACGCAGTATTTT.

This chain joins TRBV5-4 and TRBJ2-1; 9 bases map to TRBD2. Losses at the gene ends were 4 bases for V and 7 bases for J; bases not matched to a gene: 9. Germline assignment: CDR1 SGHNT and CDR2 YYREEE (reference sequence). CDR3 length equals 15 residues. CDR3: CASSLGTSTINEQFF. Written as DNA, the CDR3 is TGTGCCAGCAGCCTGGGGACTAGCACCATAAATGAGCAGTTCTTC.

This chain joins TRBV9 and TRBJ1-5, with TRBD1 as a possible D gene (6 bases). The CDR3 spans 14 residues. Looked up from germline, CDR1 is SGDLS and CDR2 is YYNGEE. The V end was cut by 4 bases, the J end by 7 bases, with 15 bases between. In DNA form, the CDR3 reads TGTGCCAGCAGCTCCCGGACAGCAGGCCAGCCCCAGCATTTT. It encodes CASSSRTAGQPQHF.

The J gene is TRBJ1-4, the V gene TRBV5-1; the D is unclear. Germline CDR1 SGHRS, CDR2 YFSETQ. The germline V and J ends were trimmed by 5 bases and 0 bases, with 11 bases remaining between them. This CDR3 has 15 residues. CDR3 nucleotide sequence: TGCGCCAGCAGGGAGTTCGGAGCAACTAATGAAAAACTGTTTTTT. Residues: CASREFGATNEKLFF. The full variable domain, rest sourced from reference TRBV5-1 and TRBJ1-4, is KAGVTQTPRYLIKTRGQQVTLSCSPISGHRSVSWYQQTPGQGLQFLFEYFSETQRNKGNFPGRFSGRQFSNSRSEMNVSTLELGDSALYLCASREFGATNEKLFFGSGTQLSVL.

The V gene is TRBV27, the J gene TRBJ2-4; D might be TRBD2 (6 bases). V lost 3 bases and J lost 0, with 15 bases in between. The CDR3 contains 17 residues. Looked up from germline, CDR1 is MNHEY and CDR2 is SMNVEV (reference sequence). CDR3 in amino acids: CASSFPRLGLAKNIQYF. CDR3 in DNA: TGTGCCAGCAGTTTCCCCCGACTAGGACTAGCCAAAAACATTCAGTACTTC.

This rearrangement joins TRBV4-1 to TRBJ1-1; TRBD1 matches 9 bases. V dropped 5 bases and J dropped 0; count of bases not matched to a gene: 7. The germline CDR1 and CDR2 sequences are MGHRA and YSYEKL. The CDR3 spans 16 residues. CDR3 sequence: CASSTRDRALNTEAFF. CDR3 bases: TGCGCCAGCAGCACACGGGACAGGGCCCTGAACACTGAAGCTTTCTTT.

The chain employs TRBV4-1 and TRBJ2-1, with 7 bases matching TRBD2. This CDR3 is 12 amino acids long. Germline CDR1 MGHRA, CDR2 YSYEKL. Unmatched junction bases numbered 3, after V lost 8 bases and J lost 5 bases. CDR3 sequence reads: CASGLGNNEQFF. For the CDR3, the DNA is TGCGCCAGCGGACTAGGCAACAATGAGCAGTTCTTC.

This chain joins TRBV5-6 and TRBJ2-7; a weak D match, TRBD1 (5 bases). Per germline, CDR1 SGHDT and CDR2 YYEEEE. The germline V and J ends were trimmed by 2 bases and 3 bases, with 15 bases remaining between them. The CDR3 is 15 residues long. CDR3 nucleotides: TGTGCCAGCAGCTTAGGGGCAGGGAACGTCTACGAGCAGTACTTC. The encoded protein is CASSLGAGNVYEQYF.

The chain has TRBV7-6 and TRBJ2-7; 8 bases are shared with TRBD1. From germline, CDR1 is SGHVS and CDR2 FNYEAQ. The CDR3 is made up of 13 amino acids. J was trimmed by 3 bases and V by 5 bases; bases with no gene match: 3. Here the CDR3 DNA reads TGTGCCAGCAGCCGAGGGACAGGCTACGAGCAGTACTTC. Protein sequence: CASSRGTGYEQYF.

This chain links TRBV4-1 with TRBJ1-1, with TRBD1 matching over 10 bases. V gave up 4 bases and J gave up 5 bases; unmatched junction bases: 10. Germline V lookup: CDR1 MGHRA, CDR2 YSYEKL. This CDR3 has 16 amino acids. CDR3 sequence (DNA): TGCGCCAGCAGCCCCACGCGGGGGGACAGGGGAACTGAAGCTTTCTTT. Protein: CASSPTRGDRGTEAFF.

This clone was detected once. This chain links TRBV5-4 with TRBJ2-1, with 10 bases lining up with TRBD2. The CDR3 extends over 14 amino acids. Germline trimming cut 4 bases from V and 5 bases from J; bases unmatched to any gene: 3. Germline V gene data show CDR1 as SGHNT and CDR2 as YYREEE (reference sequence). The CDR3 coding sequence is TGTGCCAGCAGCGGGACTAGCGACAACAATGAGCAGTTCTTC. It translates to CASSGTSDNNEQFF.